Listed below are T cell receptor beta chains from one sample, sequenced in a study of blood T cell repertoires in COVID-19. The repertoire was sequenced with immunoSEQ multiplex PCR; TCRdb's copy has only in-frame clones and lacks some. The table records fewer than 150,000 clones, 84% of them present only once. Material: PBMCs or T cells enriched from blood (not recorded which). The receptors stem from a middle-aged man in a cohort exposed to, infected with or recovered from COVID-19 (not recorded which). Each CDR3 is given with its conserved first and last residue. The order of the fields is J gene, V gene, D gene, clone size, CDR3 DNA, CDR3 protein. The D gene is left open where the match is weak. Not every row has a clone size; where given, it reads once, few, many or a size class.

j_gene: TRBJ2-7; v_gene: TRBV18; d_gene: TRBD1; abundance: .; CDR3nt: TGTGCCAGCTCACCCCATCGACAGGGACCAAGCGAGCAGTACTTC; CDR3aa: CASSPHRQGPSEQYF
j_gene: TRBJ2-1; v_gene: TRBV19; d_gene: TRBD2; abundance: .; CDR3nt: TGTGCCAGTAGTCCCAGAGGAGTACTCGGGACTAGCGGGGTCAATGAGCAGTTCTTC; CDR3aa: CASSPRGVLGTSGVNEQFF
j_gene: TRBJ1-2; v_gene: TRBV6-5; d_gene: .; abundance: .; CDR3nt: TGTGCCAGCAGTAAGCGCTCCTATGGCTACACCTTC; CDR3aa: CASSKRSYGYTF
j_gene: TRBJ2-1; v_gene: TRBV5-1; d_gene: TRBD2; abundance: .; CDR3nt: TGCGCCAGCCGGGTACACAGAACGGCGGGAGGAAGGTACAATGAGCAGTTCTTC; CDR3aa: CASRVHRTAGGRYNEQFF
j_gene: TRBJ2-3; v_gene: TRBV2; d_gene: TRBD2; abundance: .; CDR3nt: TGTGCCAGCAAGGTCAGCGGGGTAACAGATACGCAGTATTTT; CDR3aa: CASKVSGVTDTQYF
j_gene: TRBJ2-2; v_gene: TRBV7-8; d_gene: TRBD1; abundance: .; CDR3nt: TGTGCCAGCAGCTTAGCGCTGGCAGGGGGCTCTACCGGGGAGCTGTTTTTT; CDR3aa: CASSLALAGGSTGELFF
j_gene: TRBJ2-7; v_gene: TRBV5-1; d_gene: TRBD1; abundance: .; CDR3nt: TGCGCCAGCAGCTCCCGCCACGCAGGGGGCTCCTACGAGCAGTACTTC; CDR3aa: CASSSRHAGGSYEQYF
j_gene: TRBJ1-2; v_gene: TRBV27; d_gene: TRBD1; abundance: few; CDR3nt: TGTGCCAGCAGTTCCTCCGGGACAGCCTATGGCTACACCTTC; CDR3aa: CASSSSGTAYGYTF
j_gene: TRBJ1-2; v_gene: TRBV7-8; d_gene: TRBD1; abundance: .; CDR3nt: TGTGCCAGCAGCGCGGGACAGGCGAACTATGGCTACACCTTC; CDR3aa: CASSAGQANYGYTF
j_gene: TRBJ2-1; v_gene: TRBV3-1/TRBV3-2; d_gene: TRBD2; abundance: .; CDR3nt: TGTGCCAGCAGCCGGAACCCTAGCGGGCGGTATGAGCAGTTCTTC; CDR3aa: CASSRNPSGRYEQFF
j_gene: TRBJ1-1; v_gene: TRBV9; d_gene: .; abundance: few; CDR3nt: TGTGCCAGCAGCGCCGTGGAGGGGGGGACTGAAGCTTTCTTT; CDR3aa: CASSAVEGGTEAFF
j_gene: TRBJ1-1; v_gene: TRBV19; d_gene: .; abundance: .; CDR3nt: TGTGCCAGTAGTGTCCGACGGGACTTGAACACTGAAGCTTTCTTT; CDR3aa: CASSVRRDLNTEAFF
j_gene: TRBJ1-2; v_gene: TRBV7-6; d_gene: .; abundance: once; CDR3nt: TGTGCCAGCAGCCAAATCGACAAGAGGGAAGGCGGCTACACCTTC; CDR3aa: CASSQIDKREGGYTF
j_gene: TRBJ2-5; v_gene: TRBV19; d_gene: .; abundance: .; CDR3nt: TGTGCCAGTAGTATGAGTCAAGAGACCCAGTACTTC; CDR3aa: CASSMSQETQYF
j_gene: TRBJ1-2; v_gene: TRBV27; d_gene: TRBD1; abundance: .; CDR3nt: TGTGCCAGCAGTTTAGGGACAGGGGGCAACTATGGCTACACCTTC; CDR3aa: CASSLGTGGNYGYTF
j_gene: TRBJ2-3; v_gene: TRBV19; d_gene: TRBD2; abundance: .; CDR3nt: TGTGCCAGTAGTATACAGCGGGGGGTCACAGATACGCAGTATTTT; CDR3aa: CASSIQRGVTDTQYF
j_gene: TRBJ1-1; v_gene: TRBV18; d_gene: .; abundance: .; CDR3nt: TGTGCCAGCTCCCTGGCCGACACTGAAGCTTTCTTT; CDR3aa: CASSLADTEAFF
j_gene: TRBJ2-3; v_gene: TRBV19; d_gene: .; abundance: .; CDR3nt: TGTGCCAGTAGTTGGAGGGACCCTACAGATACGCAGTATTTT; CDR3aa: CASSWRDPTDTQYF
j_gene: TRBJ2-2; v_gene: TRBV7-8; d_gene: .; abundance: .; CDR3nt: TGTGCCAGCAGCCGCACGGTCGAGACCGGGGAGCTGTTTTTT; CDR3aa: CASSRTVETGELFF
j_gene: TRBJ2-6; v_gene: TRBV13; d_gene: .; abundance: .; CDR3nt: TGTGCCAGCTGCCGGGGAGGGGCCAACGTCCTGACTTTC; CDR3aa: CASCRGGANVLTF
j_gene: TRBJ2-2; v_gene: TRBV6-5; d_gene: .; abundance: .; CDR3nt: TGTGCCAGCAGCCGCGACAATCCGAACACCGGGGAGCTGTTTTTT; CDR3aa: CASSRDNPNTGELFF
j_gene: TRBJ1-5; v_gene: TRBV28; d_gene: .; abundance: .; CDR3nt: TGTGCCAGCAGTGCGCGGGCCTACAATCAGCCCCAGCATTTT; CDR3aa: CASSARAYNQPQHF
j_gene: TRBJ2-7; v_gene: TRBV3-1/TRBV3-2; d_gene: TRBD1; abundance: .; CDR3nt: TGTGCCAGCAGCGAGGGACAGGGGGCCGACGAGCAGTACTTC; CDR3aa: CASSEGQGADEQYF
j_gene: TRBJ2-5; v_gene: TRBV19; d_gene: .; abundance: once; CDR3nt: TGTGCCAGTAGTGCAGGGGACCCGTACCAAGAGACCCAGTACTTC; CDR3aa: CASSAGDPYQETQYF
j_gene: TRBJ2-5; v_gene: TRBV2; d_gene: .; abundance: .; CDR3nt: TGTGCCAGCAGACCACAGGGTCGAGAGACCCAGTACTTC; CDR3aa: CASRPQGRETQYF
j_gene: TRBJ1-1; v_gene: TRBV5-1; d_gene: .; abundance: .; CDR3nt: TGCGCCAGCAGCTTCGGACAGACAGGCACTGAAGCTTTCTTT; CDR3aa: CASSFGQTGTEAFF
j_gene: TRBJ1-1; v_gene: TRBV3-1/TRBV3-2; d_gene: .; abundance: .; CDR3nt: TGTGCCAGCAGCCCGGGACTGACGAACACTGAAGCTTTCTTT; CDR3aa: CASSPGLTNTEAFF
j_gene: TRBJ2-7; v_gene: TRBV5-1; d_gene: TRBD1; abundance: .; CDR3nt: TGCGCCAGCAGCTTTTCCGGGACAGGGTTCTACGAGCAGTACTTC; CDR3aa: CASSFSGTGFYEQYF
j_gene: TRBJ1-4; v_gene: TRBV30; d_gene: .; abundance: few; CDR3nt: TGTGCCTGGAGTTTCTGGGCAGTTGAAAAACTGTTTTTT; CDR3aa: CAWSFWAVEKLFF
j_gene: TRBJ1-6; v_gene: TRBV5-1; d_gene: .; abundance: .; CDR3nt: TGCGCCAGCAGCTTGGCCAACCAGAATAATTCACCCCTCCACTTT; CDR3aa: CASSLANQNNSPLHF
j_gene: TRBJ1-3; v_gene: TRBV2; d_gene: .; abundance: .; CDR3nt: TGTGCCAGCAGTGAAACCGGGAGCTCTGGAAACACCATATATTTT; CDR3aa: CASSETGSSGNTIYF
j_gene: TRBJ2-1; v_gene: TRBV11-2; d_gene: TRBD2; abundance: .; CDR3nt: TGTGCCAGCAGCTTAGCTGCGGGAGCCGGGCACATAGACAATGAGCAGTTCTTC; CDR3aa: CASSLAAGAGHIDNEQFF
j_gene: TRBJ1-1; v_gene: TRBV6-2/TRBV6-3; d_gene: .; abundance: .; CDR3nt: TGTGCCAGCAGTTACGGGCGCACTGAAGCTTTCTTT; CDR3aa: CASSYGRTEAFF
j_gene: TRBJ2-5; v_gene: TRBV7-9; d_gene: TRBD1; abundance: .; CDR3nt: TGTGCCAGCAGCGCGAGGGACAGGGTGAACCAAGAGACCCAGTACTTC; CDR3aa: CASSARDRVNQETQYF
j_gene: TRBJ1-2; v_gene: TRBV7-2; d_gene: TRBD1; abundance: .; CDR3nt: TGTGCCAGCAGCTTGGACAGGGGAACTTCCTACACCTTC; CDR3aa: CASSLDRGTSYTF
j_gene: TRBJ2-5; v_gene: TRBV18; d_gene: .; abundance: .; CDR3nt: TGTGCCAGCTCACCACCCGCAGTCCAAGAGACCCAGTACTTC; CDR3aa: CASSPPAVQETQYF
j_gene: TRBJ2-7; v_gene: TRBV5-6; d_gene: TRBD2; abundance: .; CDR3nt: TGTGCCAGCAGCTTGGCCGGGAGCGGGAGCCACGAGCAGTACTTC; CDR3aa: CASSLAGSGSHEQYF
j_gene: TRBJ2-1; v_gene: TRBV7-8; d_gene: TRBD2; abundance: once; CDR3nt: TGTGCCAGCAGCAAACCGGGACTACTCTCCTACAATGAGCAGTTCTTC; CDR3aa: CASSKPGLLSYNEQFF
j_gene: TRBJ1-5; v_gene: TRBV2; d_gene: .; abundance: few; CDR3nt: TGTGCCAGCAGCGGACAGCTAAATCAGCCCCAGCATTTT; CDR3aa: CASSGQLNQPQHF
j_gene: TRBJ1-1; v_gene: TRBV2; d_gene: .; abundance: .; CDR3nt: TGTGCCAGCAGTGAGGGACACCCTCTGGGAACTGAAGCTTTCTTT; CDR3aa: CASSEGHPLGTEAFF
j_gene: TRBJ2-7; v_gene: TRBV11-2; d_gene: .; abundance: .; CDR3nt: TGTGCCAGCAGTGCTGCTCGGGACACCCTCAGCGAGCAGTACTTC; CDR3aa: CASSAARDTLSEQYF
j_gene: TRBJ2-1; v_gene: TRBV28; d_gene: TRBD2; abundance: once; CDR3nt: TGTGCCAGCATGGCCGAAACGGGGGGGGCCGTCTTC; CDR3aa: CASMAETGGAVF
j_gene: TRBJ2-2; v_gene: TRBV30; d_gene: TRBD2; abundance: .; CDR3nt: TGTGCCTGGACCCCCGGTATATCGGGACTAGCGGCCCCTGGGTACACCGGGGAGCTGTTTTTT; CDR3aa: CAWTPGISGLAAPGYTGELFF
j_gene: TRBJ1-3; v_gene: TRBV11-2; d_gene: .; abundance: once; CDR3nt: TGTGCCAGCAGCTCGGGTGGAAACACCATATATTTT; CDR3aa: CASSSGGNTIYF
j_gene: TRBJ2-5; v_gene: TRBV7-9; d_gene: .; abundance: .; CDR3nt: TGTGCCAGCAGCTTAGATAACGCAGGGACCCAGTACTTC; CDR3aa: CASSLDNAGTQYF
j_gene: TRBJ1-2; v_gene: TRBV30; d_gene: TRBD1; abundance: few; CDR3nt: TGTGCCTGGACCAGGGACAGGGGGCATGCTAACTATGGCTACACCTTC; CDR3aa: CAWTRDRGHANYGYTF
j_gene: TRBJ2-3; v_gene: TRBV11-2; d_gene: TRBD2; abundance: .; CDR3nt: TGTGCCAGCAGCATCGGGGGGGCCTCCACAGATACGCAGTATTTT; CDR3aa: CASSIGGASTDTQYF
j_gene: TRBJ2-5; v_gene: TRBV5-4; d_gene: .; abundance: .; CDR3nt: TGTGCCAGCAGCTTGGATGGGGGCTTGTCCTTGGGCCAGTACTTC; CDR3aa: CASSLDGGLSLGQYF
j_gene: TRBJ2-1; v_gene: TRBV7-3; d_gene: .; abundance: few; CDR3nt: TGTGCCAGCAGCCCAGGGGGGAGCTCCTACAATGAGCAGTTCTTC; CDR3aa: CASSPGGSSYNEQFF
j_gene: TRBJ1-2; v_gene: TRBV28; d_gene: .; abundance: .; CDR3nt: TGTGCCAGCAGTTTATTCCGCTCAGGATCCGGCTACACCTTC; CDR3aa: CASSLFRSGSGYTF
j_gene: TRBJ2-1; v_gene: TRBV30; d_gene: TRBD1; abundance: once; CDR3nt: TGTGCCTGGAGTCCCGGACAGGGGCCGCACGATGAGCAGTTCTTC; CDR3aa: CAWSPGQGPHDEQFF
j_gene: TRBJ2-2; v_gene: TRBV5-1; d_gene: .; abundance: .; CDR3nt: TGCGCCAGCAGCTTGGACAGAGCGAACACCGGGGAGCTGTTTTTT; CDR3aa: CASSLDRANTGELFF
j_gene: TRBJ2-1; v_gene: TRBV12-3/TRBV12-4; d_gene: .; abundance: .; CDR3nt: TGTGCCAGCAGTTTCCAGAGCGGGTATGAGCAGTTCTTC; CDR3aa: CASSFQSGYEQFF
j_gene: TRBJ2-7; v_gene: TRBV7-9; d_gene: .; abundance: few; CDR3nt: TGTGCCAGCAGCTACCCGGACAGCTCCTACGAGCAGTACTTC; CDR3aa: CASSYPDSSYEQYF
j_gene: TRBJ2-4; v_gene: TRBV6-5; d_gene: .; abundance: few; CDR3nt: TGTGCCTCGTCTCGGGACATTCAGTACTTC; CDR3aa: CASSRDIQYF
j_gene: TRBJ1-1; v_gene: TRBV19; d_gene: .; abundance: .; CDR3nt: TGTGCCAGTAGTATAGTAACAGGTTGGAACACTGAAGCTTTCTTT; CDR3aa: CASSIVTGWNTEAFF
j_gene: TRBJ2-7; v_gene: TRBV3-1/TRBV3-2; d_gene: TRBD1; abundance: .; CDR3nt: TGTGCCAGCAGCCAATCGTCGGGACAGGGGGCTTACGAGCAGTACTTC; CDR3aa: CASSQSSGQGAYEQYF
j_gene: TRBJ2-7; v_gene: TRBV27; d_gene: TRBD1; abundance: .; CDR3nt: TGTGCCAGCAGTTGGACAGGCTTATCCTACGAGCAGTACTTC; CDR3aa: CASSWTGLSYEQYF
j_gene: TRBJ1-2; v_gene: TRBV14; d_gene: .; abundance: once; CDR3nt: TGTGCCAGCAGCCAAACGACAGGAAGCTATGGCTACACCTTC; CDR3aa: CASSQTTGSYGYTF